Listed below are T cell receptor beta chains from one sample, sequenced in a study of molecular identifiers for immune sequencing clone quantification. TCRdb reanalysed the PCR reads using MiXCR and keeps one entry per CDR3 protein. The sample holds approximately 550,000 distinct CDR3 sequences, roughly 24% seen once. Sequencing input: naive CD8+ T cells from blood, with Jurkat cell RNA spiked in. All receptors come from a human donor in good health. Some libraries in this study had Jurkat cell RNA spiked in. Each CDR3 is given without its conserved first and last residue. The D gene is left open where the match is weak. Part of the rows lack a size; the others show once, few, many or a class for expanded clones.

J: TRBJ2-1; size: few; V: TRBV20-1; D: NA; CDR3: SARGGANNEQF
J: TRBJ2-7; size: many; V: TRBV7-9; D: NA; CDR3: ASTLTYLEGEQY
J: TRBJ2-3; size: many; V: TRBV5-1; D: NA; CDR3: ASSAWEGGTTDTQY
J: TRBJ2-5; size: NA; V: TRBV20-1; D: TRBD2; CDR3: SARDYLGLAGNLHETQY
J: TRBJ1-5; size: NA; V: TRBV20-1; D: TRBD1; CDR3: NAREAGGGQPQH
J: TRBJ2-3; size: NA; V: TRBV19; D: NA; CDR3: ASSTHSTGTQY
J: TRBJ1-1; size: NA; V: TRBV28; D: NA; CDR3: ASSLSFQGMSTEAF
J: TRBJ2-7; size: NA; V: TRBV7-9; D: TRBD1; CDR3: ASSLVYGTVSYEQY
J: TRBJ1-5; size: NA; V: TRBV19; D: NA; CDR3: ASSPGDRSNQPQH
J: TRBJ1-5; size: few; V: TRBV7-8; D: NA; CDR3: ASSSRQSNQPQH
J: TRBJ2-5; size: many; V: TRBV7-9; D: NA; CDR3: ASSLAAAETQY
J: TRBJ2-5; size: few; V: TRBV14; D: NA; CDR3: ASSQGLGETQY
J: TRBJ2-5; size: NA; V: TRBV12-3/TRBV12-4; D: NA; CDR3: ASTRGSGETQY
J: TRBJ2-3; size: few; V: TRBV3-1; D: TRBD2; CDR3: ASSRDILAGGTDTQY
J: TRBJ1-3; size: NA; V: TRBV7-9; D: NA; CDR3: ASSLAGASGNTIY
J: TRBJ1-1; size: many; V: TRBV7-9; D: NA; CDR3: AIMFGENTEAF
J: TRBJ2-3; size: many; V: TRBV29-1; D: NA; CDR3: SVEGSTDTQY
J: TRBJ1-2; size: once; V: TRBV11-2; D: NA; CDR3: ASSSQPLPNGYT
J: TRBJ1-2; size: few; V: TRBV7-6; D: NA; CDR3: ASSESPTNYGYT
J: TRBJ2-3; size: NA; V: TRBV7-9; D: NA; CDR3: ASSAPGSSSDTQY
J: TRBJ2-6; size: many; V: TRBV7-3; D: NA; CDR3: ASSRWEEGANVLT
J: TRBJ2-3; size: NA; V: TRBV10-3; D: NA; CDR3: ATSDPTDTSTDTQY
J: TRBJ1-1; size: many; V: TRBV12-3/TRBV12-4; D: NA; CDR3: ASSLDGLLTEAF
J: TRBJ1-2; size: NA; V: TRBV13; D: NA; CDR3: ASSAGRGAQDGYT
J: TRBJ2-3; size: NA; V: TRBV25-1; D: NA; CDR3: ASGEYGVFGSDTQY
J: TRBJ2-3; size: NA; V: TRBV6-2/TRBV6-3; D: TRBD2; CDR3: ASRIGTTYTDTQY
J: TRBJ2-5; size: NA; V: TRBV12-3/TRBV12-4; D: NA; CDR3: ASRGTGESQY
J: TRBJ1-2; size: NA; V: TRBV4-3; D: NA; CDR3: ASSQDGSGPGSSGYT
J: TRBJ1-3; size: many; V: TRBV7-9; D: NA; CDR3: ASSFQQSSGNTIY
J: TRBJ2-7; size: NA; V: TRBV29-1; D: NA; CDR3: SVRETLGNEQY
J: TRBJ2-3; size: NA; V: TRBV4-1; D: NA; CDR3: ASSLMGQGDTQY